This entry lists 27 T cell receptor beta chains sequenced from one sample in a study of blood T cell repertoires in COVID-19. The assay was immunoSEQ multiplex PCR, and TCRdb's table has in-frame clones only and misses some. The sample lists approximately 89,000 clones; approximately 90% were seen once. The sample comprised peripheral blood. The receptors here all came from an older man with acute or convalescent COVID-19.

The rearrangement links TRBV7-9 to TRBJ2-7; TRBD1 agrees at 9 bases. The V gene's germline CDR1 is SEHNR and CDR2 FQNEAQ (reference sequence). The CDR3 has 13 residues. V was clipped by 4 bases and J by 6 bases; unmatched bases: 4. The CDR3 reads CASSYGTGSEQYF. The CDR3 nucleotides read TGTGCCAGCAGCTACGGGACAGGGAGCGAGCAGTACTTC.

CDR3 nucleotide sequence: TGTGCCAGCAGTTCGGACAGTTCGCCTTATAATTCACCCCTCCACTTT. Its translation: CASSSDSSPYNSPLHF. This sequence joins TRBV6-5 and TRBJ1-6, with D perhaps matching TRBD1 (6 bases). Germline V CDR1 and CDR2: MNHEY, SVGAGI. V lost 4 bases and J 4 bases, leaving 14 bases between the germline ends. The CDR3 is made up of 16 amino acids.

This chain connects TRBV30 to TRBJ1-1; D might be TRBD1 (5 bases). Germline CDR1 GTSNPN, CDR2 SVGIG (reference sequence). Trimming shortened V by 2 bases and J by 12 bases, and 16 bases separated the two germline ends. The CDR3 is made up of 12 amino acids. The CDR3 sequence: CAWSKGQGRPFF. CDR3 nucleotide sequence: TGTGCCTGGAGTAAGGGGCAGGGAAGGCCTTTCTTT.

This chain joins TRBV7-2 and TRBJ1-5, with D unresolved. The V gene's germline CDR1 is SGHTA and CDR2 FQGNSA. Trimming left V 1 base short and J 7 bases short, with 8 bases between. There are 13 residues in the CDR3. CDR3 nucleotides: TGTGCCAGCAGCTTAGTTTTATTCCAGCCCCAGCATTTT. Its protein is CASSLVLFQPQHF.

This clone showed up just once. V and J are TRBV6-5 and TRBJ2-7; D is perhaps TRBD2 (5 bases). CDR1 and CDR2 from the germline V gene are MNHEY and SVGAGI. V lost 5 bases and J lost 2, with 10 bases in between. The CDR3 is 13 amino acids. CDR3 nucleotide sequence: TGTGCCAGCAGTATGGACTTAACCTACGAGCAGTACGTC. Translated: CASSMDLTYEQYV.

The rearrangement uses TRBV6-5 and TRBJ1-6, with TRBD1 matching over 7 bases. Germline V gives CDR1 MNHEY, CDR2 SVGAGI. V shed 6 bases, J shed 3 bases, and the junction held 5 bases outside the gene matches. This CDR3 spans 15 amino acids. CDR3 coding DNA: TGTGCCAGCAGGCCACAGGGGATCTATAATTCACCCCTCCACTTT. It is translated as CASRPQGIYNSPLHF.

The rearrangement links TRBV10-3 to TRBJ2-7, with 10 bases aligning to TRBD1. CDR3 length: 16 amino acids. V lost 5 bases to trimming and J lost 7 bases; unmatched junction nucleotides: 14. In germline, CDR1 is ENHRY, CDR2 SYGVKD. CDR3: CAISSPGQGTRGEQYV. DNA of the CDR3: TGTGCCATCAGTAGTCCGGGACAGGGGACCCGAGGGGAGCAGTACGTC.

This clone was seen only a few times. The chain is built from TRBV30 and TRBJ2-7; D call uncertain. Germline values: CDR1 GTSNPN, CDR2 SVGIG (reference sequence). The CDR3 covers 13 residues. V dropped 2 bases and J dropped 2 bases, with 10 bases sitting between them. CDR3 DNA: TGTGCCTGGAGTCCCAGGTCTCCCTACGAGCAGTACTTC. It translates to CAWSPRSPYEQYF.

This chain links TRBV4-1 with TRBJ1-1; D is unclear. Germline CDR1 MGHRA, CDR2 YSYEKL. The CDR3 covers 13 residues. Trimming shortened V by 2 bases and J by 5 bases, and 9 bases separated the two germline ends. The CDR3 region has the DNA TGCGCCAGCAGCCAAAAAACAGTAACTGAAGCTTTCTTT. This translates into CASSQKTVTEAFF.

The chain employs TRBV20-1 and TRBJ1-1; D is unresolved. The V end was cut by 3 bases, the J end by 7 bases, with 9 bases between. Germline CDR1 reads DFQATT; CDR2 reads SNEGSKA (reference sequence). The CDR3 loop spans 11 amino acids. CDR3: CSARSGYEAFF. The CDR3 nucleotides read TGCAGTGCTAGGTCGGGTTATGAAGCTTTCTTT.

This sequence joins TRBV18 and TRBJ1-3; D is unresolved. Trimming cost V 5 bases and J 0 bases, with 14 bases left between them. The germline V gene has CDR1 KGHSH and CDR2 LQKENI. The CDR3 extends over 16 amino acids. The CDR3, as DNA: TGTGCCAGCTCAACCCTCCACGGGAGCTCTGGAAACACCATATATTTT. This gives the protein CASSTLHGSSGNTIYF.

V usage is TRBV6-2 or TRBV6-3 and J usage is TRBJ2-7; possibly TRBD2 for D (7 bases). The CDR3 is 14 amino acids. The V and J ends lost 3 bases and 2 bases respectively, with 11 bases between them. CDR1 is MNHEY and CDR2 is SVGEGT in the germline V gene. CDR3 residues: CASSYRGAPYEQYF. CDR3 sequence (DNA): TGTGCCAGCAGTTATCGGGGGGCCCCCTACGAGCAGTACTTC.

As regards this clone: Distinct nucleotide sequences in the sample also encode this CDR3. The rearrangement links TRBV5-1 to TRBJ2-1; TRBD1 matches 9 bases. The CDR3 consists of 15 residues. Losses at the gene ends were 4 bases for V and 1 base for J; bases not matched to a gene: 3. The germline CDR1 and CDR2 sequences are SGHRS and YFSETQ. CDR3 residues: CASSLGQGSYNEQFF. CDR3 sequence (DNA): TGCGCCAGCAGCCTCGGACAGGGGTCCTACAATGAGCAGTTCTTC.

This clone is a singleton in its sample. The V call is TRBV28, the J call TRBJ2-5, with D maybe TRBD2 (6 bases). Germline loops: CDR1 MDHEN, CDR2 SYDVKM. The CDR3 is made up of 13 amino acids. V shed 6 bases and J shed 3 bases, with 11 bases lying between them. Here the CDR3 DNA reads TGTGCCAGCAGAGTTGCGGGGAAAGAGACCCAGTACTTC. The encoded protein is CASRVAGKETQYF. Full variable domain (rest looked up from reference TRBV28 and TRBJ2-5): DVKVTQSSRYLVKRTGEKVFLECVQDMDHENMFWYRQDPGLGLRLIYFSYDVKMKEKGDIPEGYSVSREKKERFSLILESASTNQTSMYLCASRVAGKETQYFGPGTRLLVL.

The DNA for the CDR3 is TGTGCCAGCGCCCTTCGGGGTTACGGAGGCTACACCTTC. Amino acid sequence: CASALRGYGGYTF. The V gene is TRBV28, the J gene TRBJ1-2, with unresolved D. Trimming removed 8 bases from V and 8 bases from J, with 18 bases in between. Germline lookup yields CDR1 MDHEN and CDR2 SYDVKM. The CDR3 is made up of 13 amino acids.

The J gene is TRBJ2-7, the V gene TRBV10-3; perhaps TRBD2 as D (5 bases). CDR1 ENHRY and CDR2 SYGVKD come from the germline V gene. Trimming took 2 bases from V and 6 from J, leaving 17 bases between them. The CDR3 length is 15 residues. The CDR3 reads CAISEGGGGSGEQYV. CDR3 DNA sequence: TGTGCCATCAGTGAGGGAGGAGGAGGATCGGGCGAGCAGTACGTC.

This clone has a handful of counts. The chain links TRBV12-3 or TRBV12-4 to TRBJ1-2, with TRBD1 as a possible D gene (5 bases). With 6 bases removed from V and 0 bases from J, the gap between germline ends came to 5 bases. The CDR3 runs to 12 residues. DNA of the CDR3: TGTGCCAGCAGGACAGCTAACTATGGCTACACCTTC. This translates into CASRTANYGYTF.

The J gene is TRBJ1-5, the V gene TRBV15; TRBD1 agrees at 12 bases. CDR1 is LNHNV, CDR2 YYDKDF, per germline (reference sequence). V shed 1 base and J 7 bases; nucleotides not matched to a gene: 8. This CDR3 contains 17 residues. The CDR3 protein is CATSRAGTGGVGQPQHF. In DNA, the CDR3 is TGTGCCACCAGCAGAGCAGGGACAGGGGGCGTCGGGCAGCCCCAGCATTTT.

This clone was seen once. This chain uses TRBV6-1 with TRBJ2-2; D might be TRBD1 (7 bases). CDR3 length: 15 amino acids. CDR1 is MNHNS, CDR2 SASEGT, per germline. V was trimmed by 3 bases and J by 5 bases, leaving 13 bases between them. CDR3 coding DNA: TGTGCCAGCAGTGAGACAGGGAGGTGGACCGGGGAGCTGTTTTTT. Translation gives CASSETGRWTGELFF.

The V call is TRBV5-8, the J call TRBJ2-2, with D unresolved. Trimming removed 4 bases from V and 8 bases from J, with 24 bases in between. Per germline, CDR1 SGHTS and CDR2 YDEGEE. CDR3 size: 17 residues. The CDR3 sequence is CASSRLRGLSSGGELFF. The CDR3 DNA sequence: TGTGCCAGCAGCCGCCTTAGAGGCCTCTCATCCGGGGGGGAGCTGTTTTTT. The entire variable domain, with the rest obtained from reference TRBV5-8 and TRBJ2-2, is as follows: EAGVTQSPTHLIKTRGQQATLRCSPISGHTSVYWYQQALGLGLQFLLWYDEGEERNRGNFPPRFSGRQFPNYSSELNVNALELEDSALYLCASSRLRGLSSGGELFFGEGSRLTVL.

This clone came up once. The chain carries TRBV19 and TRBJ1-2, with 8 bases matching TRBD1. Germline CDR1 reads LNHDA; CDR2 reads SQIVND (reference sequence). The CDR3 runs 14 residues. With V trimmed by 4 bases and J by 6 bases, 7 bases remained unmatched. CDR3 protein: CASSNLQTGDGYTF. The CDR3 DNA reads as TGTGCCAGTAGTAACCTCCAGACAGGGGATGGCTACACCTTC. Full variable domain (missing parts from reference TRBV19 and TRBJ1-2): DGGITQSPKYLFRKEGQNVTLSCEQNLNHDAMYWYRQDPGQGLRLIYYSQIVNDFQKGDIAEGYSVSREKKESFPLTVTSAQKNPTAFYLCASSNLQTGDGYTFGSGTRLTVV.

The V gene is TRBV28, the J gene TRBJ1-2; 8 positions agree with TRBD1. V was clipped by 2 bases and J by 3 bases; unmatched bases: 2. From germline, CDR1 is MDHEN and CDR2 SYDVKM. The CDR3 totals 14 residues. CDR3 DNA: TGTGCCAGCAGTTTACTGGACAGGGACTATGGCTACACCTTC. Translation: CASSLLDRDYGYTF.

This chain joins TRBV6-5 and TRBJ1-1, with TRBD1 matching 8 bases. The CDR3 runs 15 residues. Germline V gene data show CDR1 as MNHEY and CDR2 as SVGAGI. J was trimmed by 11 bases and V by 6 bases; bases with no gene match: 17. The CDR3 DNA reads TGTGCCAGCAGGGACGCAGGGGGCACGTCGATAGGGGCTTTCTTT. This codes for CASRDAGGTSIGAFF.

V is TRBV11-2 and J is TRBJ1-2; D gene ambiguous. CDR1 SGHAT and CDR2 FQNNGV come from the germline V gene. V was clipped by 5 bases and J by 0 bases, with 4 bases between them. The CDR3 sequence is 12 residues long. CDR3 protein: CASSAANYGYTF. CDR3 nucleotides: TGTGCCAGCAGCGCAGCTAACTATGGCTACACCTTC.

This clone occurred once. This CDR3 reads CASSFMTGGGIGELFF. The CDR3 DNA follows: TGTGCCAGCAGTTTCATGACAGGGGGCGGGATAGGGGAACTGTTTTTT. The chain has TRBV28 and TRBJ1-4; 10 positions match TRBD1. The CDR3 has 16 amino acids. Germline values: CDR1 MDHEN, CDR2 SYDVKM. Unmatched junction bases numbered 13, after V lost 3 bases and J lost 12 bases.

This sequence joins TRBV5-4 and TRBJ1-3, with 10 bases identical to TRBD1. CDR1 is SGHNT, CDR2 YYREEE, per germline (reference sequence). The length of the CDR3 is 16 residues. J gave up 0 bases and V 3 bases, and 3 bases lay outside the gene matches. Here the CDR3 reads CASSSRTGGSGNTIYF. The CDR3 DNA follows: TGTGCCAGCAGCTCCCGGACAGGGGGCTCTGGAAACACCATATATTTT.

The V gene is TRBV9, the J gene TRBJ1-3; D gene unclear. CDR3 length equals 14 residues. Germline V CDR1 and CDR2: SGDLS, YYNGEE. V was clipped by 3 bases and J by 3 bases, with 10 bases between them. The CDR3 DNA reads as TGTGCCAGCAGCGGCCACAGCAGTGGAAACACCATATATTTT. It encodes CASSGHSSGNTIYF.